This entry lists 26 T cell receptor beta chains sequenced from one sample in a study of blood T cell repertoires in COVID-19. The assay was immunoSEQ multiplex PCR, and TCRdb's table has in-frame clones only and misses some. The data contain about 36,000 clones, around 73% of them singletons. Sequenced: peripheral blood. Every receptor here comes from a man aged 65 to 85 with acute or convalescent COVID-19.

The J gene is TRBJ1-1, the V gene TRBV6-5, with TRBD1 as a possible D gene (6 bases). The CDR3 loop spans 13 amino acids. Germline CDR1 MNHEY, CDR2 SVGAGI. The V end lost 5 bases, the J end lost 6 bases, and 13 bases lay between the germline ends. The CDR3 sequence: CASSPNRVAEAFF. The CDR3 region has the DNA TGTGCCAGCAGTCCAAACAGGGTGGCTGAAGCTTTCTTT.

CDR3 protein: CASSLWVGQNTEAFF. The CDR3 nucleotides are TGTGCCAGCAGTTTATGGGTGGGACAGAACACTGAAGCTTTCTTT. The rearrangement uses TRBV27 and TRBJ1-1; D perhaps matches TRBD1 (6 bases). Trimming removed 1 base at V and 1 base at J, with 10 bases between. The germline V gene encodes CDR1 MNHEY and CDR2 SMNVEV (reference sequence). The CDR3 contains 15 residues.

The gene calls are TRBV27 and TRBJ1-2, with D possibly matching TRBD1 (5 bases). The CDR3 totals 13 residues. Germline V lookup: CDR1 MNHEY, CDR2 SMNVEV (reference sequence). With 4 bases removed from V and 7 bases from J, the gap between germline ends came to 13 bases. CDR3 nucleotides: TGTGCCAGCAGTTCCGGGACTCGGATTGGCTACACCTTC. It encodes CASSSGTRIGYTF.

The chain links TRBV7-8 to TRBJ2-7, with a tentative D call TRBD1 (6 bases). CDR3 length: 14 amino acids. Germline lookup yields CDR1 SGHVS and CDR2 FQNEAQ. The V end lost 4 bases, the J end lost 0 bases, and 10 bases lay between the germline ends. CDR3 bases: TGTGCCAGCAGCTCTGGGACATCCTCCTACGAGCAGTACTTC. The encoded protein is CASSSGTSSYEQYF.

CDR3 sequence reads: CASSVGSGSYEQYF. The DNA of the CDR3 is TGTGCCAGCAGCGTAGGGAGCGGGAGCTACGAGCAGTACTTC. The chain couples TRBV9 to TRBJ2-7; TRBD2 aligns across 8 bases. Germline-derived CDR1 and CDR2 are SGDLS and YYNGEE. J gave up 3 bases and V 0 bases, and 2 bases lay outside the gene matches. The CDR3 consists of 14 residues.

CDR3 coding DNA: TGTGCCAGTAGTCCTACCGGGACTAGCGACCGGGAGACCCAGTACTTC. Translating it yields CASSPTGTSDRETQYF. This chain uses TRBV19 with TRBJ2-5; 10 positions match TRBD2. V was pared by 5 bases and J by 5 bases, with 11 bases of the junction left unmatched. The germline V gene encodes CDR1 LNHDA and CDR2 SQIVND (reference sequence). The CDR3 runs 16 residues.

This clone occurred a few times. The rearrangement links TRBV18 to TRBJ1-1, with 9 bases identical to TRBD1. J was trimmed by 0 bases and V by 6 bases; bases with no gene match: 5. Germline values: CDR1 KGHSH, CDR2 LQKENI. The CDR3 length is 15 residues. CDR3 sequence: CASSPGTGLNTEAFF. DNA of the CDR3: TGTGCCAGCTCTCCCGGGACAGGGTTGAACACTGAAGCTTTCTTT.

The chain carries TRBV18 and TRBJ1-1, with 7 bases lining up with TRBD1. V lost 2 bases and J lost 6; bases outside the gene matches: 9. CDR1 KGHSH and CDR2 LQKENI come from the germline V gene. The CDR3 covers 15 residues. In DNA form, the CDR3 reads TGTGCCAGCTCACCAGTCCAGGGGGGTAATTCTGAAGCTTTCTTT. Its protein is CASSPVQGGNSEAFF.

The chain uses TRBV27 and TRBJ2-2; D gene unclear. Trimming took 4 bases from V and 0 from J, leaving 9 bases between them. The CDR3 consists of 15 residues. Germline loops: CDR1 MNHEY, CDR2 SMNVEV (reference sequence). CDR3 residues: CASSWARTNTGELFF. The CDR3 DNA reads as TGTGCCAGCAGTTGGGCCAGGACGAACACCGGGGAGCTGTTTTTT.

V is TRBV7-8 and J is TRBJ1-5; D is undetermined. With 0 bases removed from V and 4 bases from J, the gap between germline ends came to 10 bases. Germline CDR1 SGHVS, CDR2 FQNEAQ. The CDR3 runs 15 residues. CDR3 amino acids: CASSLARRGNQPQHF. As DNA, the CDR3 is TGTGCCAGCAGCTTAGCCAGGCGGGGTAATCAGCCCCAGCATTTT.

The CDR3 bases are TGTGCCAGCAGTTGGACAGTCACAGATACGCAGTATTTT. Translating it yields CASSWTVTDTQYF. V usage is TRBV5-5 and J usage is TRBJ2-3, with D possibly matching TRBD1 (6 bases). The V gene's germline CDR1 is SGHKS and CDR2 YYEKEE (reference sequence). The CDR3 spans 13 residues. Trimming took 5 bases from V and 2 from J, leaving 9 bases between them.

As DNA, the CDR3 is TGTGCCAGCAGTGGCTGGACAGGGAGCAATCAGCCCCAGCATTTT. Amino acids: CASSGWTGSNQPQHF. V gene TRBV25-1 combines with J gene TRBJ1-5; 8 nucleotides line up with TRBD1. Per germline, CDR1 MGHDK and CDR2 SYGVNS. The CDR3 is made up of 15 amino acids. V gave up 4 bases and J gave up 1 base; unmatched junction bases: 3.

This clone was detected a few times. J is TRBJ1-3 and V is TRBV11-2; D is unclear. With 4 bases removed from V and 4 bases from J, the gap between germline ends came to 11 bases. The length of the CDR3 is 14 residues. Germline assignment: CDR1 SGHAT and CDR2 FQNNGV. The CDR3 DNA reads TGTGCCAGCAGCTCGCGCCTACAGGGAAACACCATATATTTT. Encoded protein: CASSSRLQGNTIYF.

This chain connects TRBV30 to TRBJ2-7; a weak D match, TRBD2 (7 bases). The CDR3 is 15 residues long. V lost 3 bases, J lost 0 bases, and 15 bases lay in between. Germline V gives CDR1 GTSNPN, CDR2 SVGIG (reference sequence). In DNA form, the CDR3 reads TGTGCCTGGAGGAGCGCGGGGGCCACCTCCTACGAGCAGTACTTC. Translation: CAWRSAGATSYEQYF.

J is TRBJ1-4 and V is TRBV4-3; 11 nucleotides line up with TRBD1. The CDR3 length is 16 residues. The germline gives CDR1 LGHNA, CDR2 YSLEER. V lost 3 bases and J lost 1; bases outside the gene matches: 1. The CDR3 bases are TGCGCCAGCAGCCATGGGACAGGGGGAACTAATGAAAAACTGTTTTTT. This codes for CASSHGTGGTNEKLFF.

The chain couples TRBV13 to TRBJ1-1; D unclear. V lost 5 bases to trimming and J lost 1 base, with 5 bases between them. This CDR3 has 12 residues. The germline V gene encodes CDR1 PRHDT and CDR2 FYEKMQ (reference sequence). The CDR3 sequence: CASSPRNTEAFF. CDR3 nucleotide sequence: TGTGCCAGCAGCCCTCGGAACACTGAAGCTTTCTTT. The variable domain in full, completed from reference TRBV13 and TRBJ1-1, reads AAGVIQSPRHLIKEKRETATLKCYPIPRHDTVYWYQQGPGQDPQFLISFYEKMQSDKGSIPDRFSAQQFSDYHSELNMSSLELGDSALYFCASSPRNTEAFFGQGTRLTVV.

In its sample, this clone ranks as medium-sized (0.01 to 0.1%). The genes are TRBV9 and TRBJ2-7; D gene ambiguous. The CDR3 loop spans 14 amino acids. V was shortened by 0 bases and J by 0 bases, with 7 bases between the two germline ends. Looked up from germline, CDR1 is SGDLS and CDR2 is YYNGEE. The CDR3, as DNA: TGTGCCAGCAGCGTAGACCACAGCTCCTACGAGCAGTACTTC. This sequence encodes CASSVDHSSYEQYF.

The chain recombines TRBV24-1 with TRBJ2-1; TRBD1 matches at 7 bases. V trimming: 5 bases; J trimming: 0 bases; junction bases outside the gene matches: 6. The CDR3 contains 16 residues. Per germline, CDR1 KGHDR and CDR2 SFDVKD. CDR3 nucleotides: TGTGCCACCAGTGGCAGACAGGGTAGCTCCTACAATGAGCAGTTCTTC. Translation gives CATSGRQGSSYNEQFF.

CDR3 DNA sequence: TGTGCCAGCAGTCTGGACAGGCAACGCACTGAAGCTTTCTTT. Its protein product is CASSLDRQRTEAFF. This sequence joins TRBV27 and TRBJ1-1, with 7 bases matching TRBD1. The germline V gene encodes CDR1 MNHEY and CDR2 SMNVEV (reference sequence). The CDR3 loop spans 14 amino acids. V was pared by 5 bases and J by 4 bases, with 7 bases of the junction left unmatched.

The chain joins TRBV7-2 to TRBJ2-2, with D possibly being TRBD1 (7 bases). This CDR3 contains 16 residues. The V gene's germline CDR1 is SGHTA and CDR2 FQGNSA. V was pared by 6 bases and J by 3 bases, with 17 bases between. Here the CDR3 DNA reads TGTGCCAGCAGTCCCGCCAGGGGGGTTTACACCGGGGAGCTGTTTTTT. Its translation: CASSPARGVYTGELFF.

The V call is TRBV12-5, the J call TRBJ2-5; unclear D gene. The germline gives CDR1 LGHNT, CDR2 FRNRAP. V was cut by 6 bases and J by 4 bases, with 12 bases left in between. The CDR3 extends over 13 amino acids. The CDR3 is CASGRSVPETQYF. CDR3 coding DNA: TGTGCTAGTGGCCGATCGGTCCCAGAGACCCAGTACTTC.

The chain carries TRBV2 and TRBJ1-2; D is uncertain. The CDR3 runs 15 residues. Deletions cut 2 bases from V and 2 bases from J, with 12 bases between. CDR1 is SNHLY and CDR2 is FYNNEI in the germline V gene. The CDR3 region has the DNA TGTGCCAGCAGTGAACGGGGTGTGCCAAACTATGGCTACACCTTC. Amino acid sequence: CASSERGVPNYGYTF.

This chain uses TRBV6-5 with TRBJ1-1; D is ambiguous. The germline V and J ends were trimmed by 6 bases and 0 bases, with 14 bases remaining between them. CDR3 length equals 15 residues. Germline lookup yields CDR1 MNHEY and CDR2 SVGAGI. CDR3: CASRHRRSMNTEAFF. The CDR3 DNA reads TGTGCCAGCAGACACAGACGGTCCATGAACACTGAAGCTTTCTTT.

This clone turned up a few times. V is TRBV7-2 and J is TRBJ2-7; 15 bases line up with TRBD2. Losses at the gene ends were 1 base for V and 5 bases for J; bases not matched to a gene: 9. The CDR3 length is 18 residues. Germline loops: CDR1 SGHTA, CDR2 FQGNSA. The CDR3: CASSLEGTSGRFFNEQYF. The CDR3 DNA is TGTGCCAGCAGCTTAGAAGGGACTAGCGGGAGGTTTTTTAACGAGCAGTACTTC.

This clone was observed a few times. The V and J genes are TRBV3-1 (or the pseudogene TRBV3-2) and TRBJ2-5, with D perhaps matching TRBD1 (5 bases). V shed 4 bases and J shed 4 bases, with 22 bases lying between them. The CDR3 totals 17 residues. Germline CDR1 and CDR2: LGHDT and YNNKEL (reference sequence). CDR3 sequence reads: CASSRTGQWYRAETQYF. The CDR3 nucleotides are TGTGCCAGCAGCCGTACAGGTCAATGGTACCGAGCAGAGACCCAGTACTTC.

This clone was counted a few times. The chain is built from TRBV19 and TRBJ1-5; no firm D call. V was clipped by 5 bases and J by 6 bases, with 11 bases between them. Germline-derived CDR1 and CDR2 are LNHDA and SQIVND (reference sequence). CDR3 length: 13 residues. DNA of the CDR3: TGTGCCAGTAGTTATTCCTCCGGTCAGCCCCAGCATTTT. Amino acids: CASSYSSGQPQHF.